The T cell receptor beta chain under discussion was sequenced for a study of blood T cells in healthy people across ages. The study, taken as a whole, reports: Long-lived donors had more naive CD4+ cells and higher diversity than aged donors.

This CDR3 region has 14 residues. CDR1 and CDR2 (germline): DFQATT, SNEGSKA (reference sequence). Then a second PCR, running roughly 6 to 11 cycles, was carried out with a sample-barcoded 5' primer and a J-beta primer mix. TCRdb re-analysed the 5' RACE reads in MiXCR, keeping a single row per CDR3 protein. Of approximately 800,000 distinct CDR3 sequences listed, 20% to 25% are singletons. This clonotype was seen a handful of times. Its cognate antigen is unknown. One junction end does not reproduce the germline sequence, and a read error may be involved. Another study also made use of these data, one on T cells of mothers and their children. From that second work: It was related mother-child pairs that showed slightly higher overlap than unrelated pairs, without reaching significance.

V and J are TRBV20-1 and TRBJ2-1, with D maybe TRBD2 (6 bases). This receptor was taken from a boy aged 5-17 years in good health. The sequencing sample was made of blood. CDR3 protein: CSARVASAAYERYF. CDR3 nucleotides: TGCAGTGCTAGAGTGGCTAGCGCTGCCTACGAGCGGTACTTC.